A selection of T cell receptor beta chains follows, all from one sample in a study of cytomegalovirus exposure and HLA in healthy donors. TCRdb keeps only in-frame clones here, not all; method: immunoSEQ multiplex PCR. The sample yields approximately 300,000 clones, about 80% seen once. Specimen: PBMCs. These receptors were collected from a girl aged 2-10 years in good health and CMV-seronegative. The CDR3 runs from the conserved cysteine through the conserved F or W. The D gene is left open where the match is weak. Size tells how often a clone was seen (once, few, many) or the class of an expanded clone, and some rows leave it out.

V gene: TRBV7-3; D gene: .; clone size: .; J gene: TRBJ1-1; CDR3 protein: CASSLTFTDEAFF; CDR3 DNA: TGTGCCAGCAGCTTAACGTTCACAGATGAAGCTTTCTTT
V gene: TRBV2; D gene: .; clone size: .; J gene: TRBJ1-5; CDR3 protein: CASDGGGGPQHF; CDR3 DNA: TGTGCCAGCGACGGGGGGGGCGGGCCCCAGCATTTT
V gene: TRBV12-5; D gene: TRBD2; clone size: .; J gene: TRBJ2-2; CDR3 protein: CASLIAGYTGELFF; CDR3 DNA: TGTGCTAGTCTTATAGCGGGATACACCGGGGAGCTGTTTTTT
V gene: TRBV18; D gene: TRBD1; clone size: .; J gene: TRBJ2-5; CDR3 protein: CASSPNRGPEETQYF; CDR3 DNA: TGTGCCAGCTCACCAAACAGGGGACCCGAAGAGACCCAGTACTTC
V gene: TRBV10-3; D gene: .; clone size: .; J gene: TRBJ1-2; CDR3 protein: CAISSLGQRNYGYTF; CDR3 DNA: TGTGCCATCAGTAGTTTAGGACAGAGGAACTATGGCTACACCTTC
V gene: TRBV7-7; D gene: .; clone size: .; J gene: TRBJ1-1; CDR3 protein: CASSDGTETEAFF; CDR3 DNA: TGTGCCAGCAGCGATGGGACTGAGACTGAAGCTTTCTTT
V gene: TRBV7-8; D gene: .; clone size: .; J gene: TRBJ1-1; CDR3 protein: CASSLEVQLNTEAFF; CDR3 DNA: TGTGCCAGCAGCTTAGAAGTTCAGTTGAACACTGAAGCTTTCTTT
V gene: TRBV7-6; D gene: .; clone size: .; J gene: TRBJ2-2; CDR3 protein: CASSFYGGEAGELFF; CDR3 DNA: TGTGCCAGCAGCTTTTACGGGGGTGAGGCCGGGGAGCTGTTTTTT
V gene: TRBV27; D gene: TRBD1; clone size: .; J gene: TRBJ2-3; CDR3 protein: CASIYPRGQGNDRGPTDTQYF; CDR3 DNA: TGTGCCAGCATCTATCCCCGGGGACAGGGGAACGATCGAGGGCCCACAGATACGCAGTATTTT
V gene: TRBV5-4; D gene: .; clone size: .; J gene: TRBJ1-4; CDR3 protein: CASSFQAASNEKLFF; CDR3 DNA: TGTGCCAGCAGCTTTCAGGCAGCTTCTAATGAAAAACTGTTTTTT
V gene: TRBV28; D gene: TRBD2; clone size: .; J gene: TRBJ2-3; CDR3 protein: CASRAHLLTSGPQADTQYF; CDR3 DNA: TGTGCCAGCAGGGCCCACCTCCTGACTAGCGGGCCCCAAGCAGATACGCAGTATTTT
V gene: TRBV7-7; D gene: .; clone size: .; J gene: TRBJ2-2; CDR3 protein: CASRINSNTGELFF; CDR3 DNA: TGTGCCAGCAGAATCAATTCGAACACCGGGGAGCTGTTTTTT
V gene: TRBV6-5; D gene: .; clone size: .; J gene: TRBJ1-6; CDR3 protein: CASSYDWYNSPLHF; CDR3 DNA: TGTGCCAGCAGTTACGACTGGTATAATTCACCCCTCCACTTT
V gene: TRBV27; D gene: .; clone size: .; J gene: TRBJ1-6; CDR3 protein: CASSLSGGVGSPLHF; CDR3 DNA: TGTGCCAGCAGTTTATCGGGGGGAGTAGGGTCACCCCTCCACTTT
V gene: TRBV10-3; D gene: .; clone size: .; J gene: TRBJ2-7; CDR3 protein: CAISARIRWGDSYEQYF; CDR3 DNA: TGTGCCATCAGTGCACGGATCCGATGGGGGGACTCCTACGAGCAGTACTTC
V gene: TRBV5-8; D gene: TRBD1; clone size: .; J gene: TRBJ2-1; CDR3 protein: CASSFGTGPDNEQFF; CDR3 DNA: TGTGCCAGCAGCTTTGGGACAGGTCCCGACAATGAGCAGTTCTTC
V gene: TRBV9; D gene: TRBD2; clone size: .; J gene: TRBJ2-7; CDR3 protein: CASSPVGRTPPYEQYF; CDR3 DNA: TGTGCCAGCAGCCCCGTCGGGAGGACTCCCCCCTACGAGCAGTACTTC
V gene: TRBV18; D gene: TRBD1; clone size: .; J gene: TRBJ1-6; CDR3 protein: CASSPRQGQGSPLHF; CDR3 DNA: TGTGCCAGCTCACCGAGACAGGGTCAAGGATCACCCCTCCACTTT
V gene: TRBV2; D gene: .; clone size: .; J gene: TRBJ2-5; CDR3 protein: CASTRFEAEPQYF; CDR3 DNA: TGTGCCAGCACGAGATTTGAGGCGGAGCCCCAGTACTTC
V gene: TRBV7-2; D gene: .; clone size: .; J gene: TRBJ1-4; CDR3 protein: CASSSALRGLGEKLFF; CDR3 DNA: TGTGCCAGCAGCTCGGCTTTGCGGGGGCTAGGAGAAAAACTGTTTTTT
V gene: TRBV9; D gene: TRBD1; clone size: once; J gene: TRBJ1-2; CDR3 protein: CASRTGAYGYTF; CDR3 DNA: TGTGCCAGCAGGACAGGGGCCTATGGCTACACCTTC
V gene: TRBV6-1; D gene: .; clone size: .; J gene: TRBJ1-5; CDR3 protein: CASSLLDSNQPQHF; CDR3 DNA: TGTGCCAGCAGCCTGCTAGATAGCAATCAGCCCCAGCATTTT
V gene: TRBV19; D gene: .; clone size: .; J gene: TRBJ1-6; CDR3 protein: CASRPGNNSPLHF; CDR3 DNA: TGTGCCAGTAGACCCGGGAACAATTCACCCCTCCACTTT
V gene: TRBV6-1; D gene: TRBD2; clone size: .; J gene: TRBJ2-1; CDR3 protein: CASSVGGGGASLFTNEQFF; CDR3 DNA: TGTGCCAGCAGTGTGGGGGGCGGGGGGGCTTCCCTTTTTACCAATGAGCAGTTCTTC
V gene: TRBV28; D gene: .; clone size: .; J gene: TRBJ1-4; CDR3 protein: CASRPIRVGYDEKLFF; CDR3 DNA: TGTGCCAGCAGACCTATCAGGGTTGGTTATGATGAAAAACTGTTTTTT
V gene: TRBV28; D gene: .; clone size: .; J gene: TRBJ2-7; CDR3 protein: CASSSYRRGYYSYEQYF; CDR3 DNA: TGTGCCAGCAGTTCCTATAGGAGAGGATACTACTCCTACGAGCAGTACTTC
V gene: TRBV20-1; D gene: .; clone size: .; J gene: TRBJ2-5; CDR3 protein: CSARDRETQYF; CDR3 DNA: TGCAGTGCTAGAGATAGAGAGACCCAGTACTTC
V gene: TRBV27; D gene: .; clone size: few; J gene: TRBJ2-2; CDR3 protein: CASSLKRSNTGELFF; CDR3 DNA: TGTGCCAGCAGTTTAAAACGGTCGAACACCGGGGAGCTGTTTTTT
V gene: TRBV6-1; D gene: .; clone size: .; J gene: TRBJ2-7; CDR3 protein: CASRAPGLPYEQYF; CDR3 DNA: TGTGCCAGCAGAGCTCCCGGGTTACCCTACGAGCAGTACTTC
V gene: TRBV4-2; D gene: TRBD2; clone size: .; J gene: TRBJ2-7; CDR3 protein: CASSQISGSSYEQYF; CDR3 DNA: TGTGCCAGCAGCCAGATTAGCGGGAGCTCCTACGAGCAGTACTTC
V gene: TRBV10-1; D gene: .; clone size: few; J gene: TRBJ1-2; CDR3 protein: CASNQFGRSYTF; CDR3 DNA: TGCGCCAGCAATCAATTTGGCAGGAGCTACACCTTC
V gene: TRBV18; D gene: .; clone size: .; J gene: TRBJ2-7; CDR3 protein: CASSPTTSPLYEQYF; CDR3 DNA: TGTGCCAGCTCACCAACTACCTCTCCCCTCTACGAGCAGTACTTC
V gene: TRBV5-5; D gene: TRBD2; clone size: .; J gene: TRBJ2-7; CDR3 protein: CASSLVGGRNYEQYF; CDR3 DNA: TGTGCCAGCAGCTTGGTGGGCGGGAGGAACTACGAGCAGTACTTC
V gene: TRBV10-3; D gene: .; clone size: .; J gene: TRBJ1-1; CDR3 protein: CAISFDSMNTEAFF; CDR3 DNA: TGTGCCATCAGTTTCGACAGCATGAACACTGAAGCTTTCTTT
V gene: TRBV9; D gene: .; clone size: .; J gene: TRBJ2-2; CDR3 protein: CASSVEDVVRGPGELFF; CDR3 DNA: TGTGCCAGTAGCGTAGAGGATGTGGTTAGGGGTCCCGGGGAGCTGTTTTTT
V gene: TRBV20-1; D gene: .; clone size: .; J gene: TRBJ1-1; CDR3 protein: CSARSGPEAFF; CDR3 DNA: TGCAGTGCTAGATCTGGGCCTGAAGCTTTCTTT
V gene: TRBV6-4; D gene: TRBD2; clone size: few; J gene: TRBJ2-1; CDR3 protein: CASSELAGDYNEQFF; CDR3 DNA: TGTGCCAGCAGTGAATTAGCGGGGGACTACAATGAGCAGTTCTTC
V gene: TRBV27; D gene: .; clone size: few; J gene: TRBJ1-1; CDR3 protein: CASSLSPRNTEAFF; CDR3 DNA: TGTGCCAGCAGTTTATCGCCCAGGAACACTGAAGCTTTCTTT
V gene: TRBV10-1; D gene: .; clone size: .; J gene: TRBJ1-2; CDR3 protein: CASIRGRWQGGYTF; CDR3 DNA: TGCGCCAGCATCAGGGGAAGGTGGCAGGGTGGCTACACCTTC
V gene: TRBV9; D gene: TRBD2; clone size: .; J gene: TRBJ2-3; CDR3 protein: CASSVATSGRYTDTQYF; CDR3 DNA: TGTGCCAGCAGCGTAGCGACTAGCGGGAGGTACACAGATACGCAGTATTTT
V gene: TRBV7-9; D gene: TRBD1; clone size: .; J gene: TRBJ2-1; CDR3 protein: CASSSRGQAPGQQFF; CDR3 DNA: TGTGCCAGCAGCTCCCGAGGACAGGCACCAGGGCAGCAGTTCTTC
V gene: TRBV28; D gene: TRBD1; clone size: .; J gene: TRBJ1-5; CDR3 protein: CASSLTGEDNQPQHF; CDR3 DNA: TGTGCCAGCAGTTTGACAGGGGAGGACAATCAGCCCCAGCATTTT
V gene: TRBV27; D gene: .; clone size: .; J gene: TRBJ1-6; CDR3 protein: CASSDAGPRSPLHF; CDR3 DNA: TGTGCCAGCAGTGATGCGGGGCCCCGATCACCCCTCCACTTT
V gene: TRBV9; D gene: TRBD1; clone size: .; J gene: TRBJ1-3; CDR3 protein: CASSALSTGGGNTIYF; CDR3 DNA: TGTGCCAGCAGCGCTTTATCGACAGGGGGTGGAAACACCATATATTTT
V gene: TRBV4-1; D gene: .; clone size: few; J gene: TRBJ1-4; CDR3 protein: CASSQVWRGRGEKLFF; CDR3 DNA: TGCGCCAGCAGCCAAGTGTGGCGGGGCCGGGGTGAAAAACTGTTTTTT
V gene: TRBV5-6; D gene: TRBD1; clone size: .; J gene: TRBJ1-2; CDR3 protein: CASSIEGAGNRYYGYTF; CDR3 DNA: TGTGCCAGCAGCATCGAGGGGGCAGGGAATAGGTACTATGGCTACACCTTC
V gene: TRBV6-1; D gene: .; clone size: .; J gene: TRBJ2-4; CDR3 protein: CASSEARGSKNIQYF; CDR3 DNA: TGTGCCAGCAGTGAAGCTCGAGGATCCAAAAACATTCAGTACTTC
V gene: TRBV28; D gene: .; clone size: .; J gene: TRBJ2-7; CDR3 protein: CASSFTGFPYEQYF; CDR3 DNA: TGTGCCAGCAGTTTCACCGGGTTCCCCTACGAGCAGTACTTC
V gene: TRBV10-1; D gene: .; clone size: .; J gene: TRBJ2-1; CDR3 protein: CASSDRVFYNEQFF; CDR3 DNA: TGCGCCAGCAGTGATCGTGTCTTCTACAATGAGCAGTTCTTC
V gene: TRBV5-1; D gene: .; clone size: .; J gene: TRBJ1-6; CDR3 protein: CASSLTRGQTNSPLHF; CDR3 DNA: TGCGCCAGCAGCCTGACTCGAGGACAGACTAATTCACCCCTCCACTTT
V gene: TRBV7-9; D gene: .; clone size: .; J gene: TRBJ2-5; CDR3 protein: CASSSGIQETQYF; CDR3 DNA: TGTGCCAGCAGTTCCGGGATACAAGAGACCCAGTACTTC
V gene: TRBV27; D gene: .; clone size: .; J gene: TRBJ2-3; CDR3 protein: CASSLESTDTQYF; CDR3 DNA: TGTGCCAGCAGTTTAGAGAGCACAGATACGCAGTATTTT
V gene: TRBV2; D gene: TRBD1; clone size: few; J gene: TRBJ2-3; CDR3 protein: CASSRQGAQDTQYF; CDR3 DNA: TGTGCCAGCAGTCGACAGGGGGCGCAAGATACGCAGTATTTT